This record looks at one T cell receptor (beta chain) sequence and its context. The CDR3 is made up of 15 amino acids. Unmatched junction bases numbered 10, after V lost 4 bases and J lost 7 bases. Germline loops: CDR1 SGHRS, CDR2 YFSETQ. This entry belongs to a study of blood T cell repertoires in COVID-19. Libraries were prepared by immunoSEQ multiplex PCR; TCRdb keeps only in-frame clonotypes and omits some of them. Of around 200,000 clones listed, approximately 81% were seen once; the top ten hold about 18%. The clonotype comes from a person aged 70 to 85 with COVID-19, enrolled during active disease. The genes are TRBV5-1 and TRBJ1-2; 10 nucleotides match TRBD1. The sample taken for sequencing was peripheral blood. CDR3 amino acids: CASSERTGGSSGYTF. CDR3 coding DNA: TGCGCCAGCAGCGAACGGACAGGGGGATCTAGTGGCTACACCTTC.